Listed below are T cell receptor beta chains from one sample, sequenced in a study of T cells in Graves' hyperthyroidism and ophthalmopathy. TCRdb processed the multiplex PCR reads anew with MiXCR; each CDR3 protein has one entry. Among hundreds of thousands of distinct CDR3 sequences, approximately 40% were seen once, and the ten largest hold around 30%. Source material: blood. Every receptor here comes from a woman between 35 and 50 years old with Graves' hyperthyroidism. The CDR3 runs from the conserved cysteine through the conserved F or W. The D gene is left open where the match is weak. Only part of the rows carry a size: once, few, many, or a class if the clone is expanded.

D	V	size	J	CDR3	DNA
.	TRBV4-3	few	TRBJ1-2	CASSPERQAGYTF	TGCGCCAGCAGCCCAGAGAGACAGGCTGGCTACACCTTC
.	TRBV7-2	many	TRBJ1-2	CASSPRLAKLGGYTF	TGTGCCAGCAGCCCCCGGCTAGCTAAACTTGGGGGCTACACCTTC
.	TRBV7-2	.	TRBJ1-1	CASSLARGKNTEAFF	TGTGCCAGCAGCTTAGCGAGGGGGAAGAACACTGAAGCTTTCTTT
.	TRBV19	many	TRBJ2-6	CASSRRQTVTSGANILTF	TGTGCCAGTAGCCGTCGACAGACCGTGACCTCTGGGGCCAACATCCTGACTTTC
.	TRBV20-1	.	TRBJ2-3	CSVSDGTDTQYF	TGCAGTGTTTCGGACGGCACAGATACGCAGTATTTT
.	TRBV12-3/TRBV12-4	many	TRBJ1-1	CASSLSSGLTEAFF	TGTGCCAGCAGTTTATCCTCAGGGTTGACTGAAGCTTTCTTT
.	TRBV20-1	.	TRBJ1-5	CSASYTRTAQPQHF	TGCAGTGCTAGCTACACGCGAACGGCTCAGCCCCAGCATTTT
TRBD1	TRBV12-3/TRBV12-4	.	TRBJ1-5	CASTPGTGYQPQHF	TGTGCCAGCACCCCCGGGACAGGCTATCAGCCCCAGCATTTT
TRBD1	TRBV9	.	TRBJ1-1	CASSPLTGSNTEAFF	TGTGCCAGCAGCCCTCTGACAGGGTCAAACACTGAAGCTTTCTTT
.	TRBV7-6	once	TRBJ2-7	CASRFSSEQYF	TGTGCCAGCAGGTTTTCTAGCGAGCAGTACTTC
TRBD1	TRBV19	few	TRBJ2-6	CAWSVQQGTGANVLTF	TGTGCCTGGAGTGTACAACAGGGGACCGGGGCCAACGTCCTGACTTTC
.	TRBV7-9	.	TRBJ1-6	CASTPSRDYNSPLHF	TGTGCCAGCACCCCAAGCAGGGATTATAATTCACCCCTCCACTTT
TRBD1	TRBV5-1	few	TRBJ1-1	CASSHGQGGEAFF	TGCGCCAGCAGCCATGGACAGGGGGGTGAAGCTTTCTTT
.	TRBV5-6	many	TRBJ1-3	CASSLISLSGNTIYF	TGTGCCAGCAGCTTGATCAGTCTCTCTGGAAACACCATATATTTT
.	TRBV6-6	.	TRBJ1-2	CASSYSSGVSGYTF	TGTGCCAGCAGTTACTCCTCGGGAGTGAGTGGCTACACCTTC
.	TRBV7-6	.	TRBJ1-6	CASSLRSGFYNSPLHF	TGTGCCAGCAGCCTGCGATCCGGGTTCTATAATTCACCCCTCCACTTT
TRBD1	TRBV10-1	.	TRBJ1-6	CATLLTGQNSPLHF	TGCGCCACCTTACTGACAGGGCAAAATTCACCCCTCCACTTT
.	TRBV2	many	TRBJ1-1	CASSPVNTEAFF	TGTGCCAGCAGTCCTGTCAACACTGAAGCTTTCTTT
.	TRBV7-2	many	TRBJ1-2	CASSLRQGTLYGYTF	TGTGCCAGCAGCCTAAGACAAGGGACACTCTATGGCTACACCTTC
TRBD1	TRBV6-5	.	TRBJ1-1	CASSSSGTGNGLTEAFF	TGTGCCAGCAGTTCTTCCGGGACAGGGAATGGTCTCACTGAAGCTTTCTTT
.	TRBV7-9	many	TRBJ1-1	CASSLSAQVEAFF	TGTGCCAGCAGCTTGAGTGCGCAAGTTGAAGCTTTCTTT
.	TRBV10-1	.	TRBJ1-5	CASSPAAGRDNQPQHF	TGTGCCAGCAGCCCAGCCGCGGGGAGGGACAATCAGCCCCAGCATTTT
TRBD1	TRBV10-3	many	TRBJ2-7	CAISEIGQGGVYEQYF	TGTGCCATCAGTGAGATAGGACAGGGAGGAGTCTACGAGCAGTACTTC
.	TRBV6-6	many	TRBJ1-2	CASSYSSSMNGYTF	TGTGCCAGCAGTTACTCGAGCAGCATGAATGGCTACACCTTC
.	TRBV5-6	few	TRBJ2-7	CARGVISYEQYF	TGTGCCCGAGGCGTTATCTCCTACGAGCAGTACTTC
.	TRBV7-9	.	TRBJ1-2	CASSPHWGPDGCTF	TGCGCCAGCAGCCCCCATTGGGGGCCGGATGGCTGCACCTTC
TRBD2	TRBV25-1	.	TRBJ2-7	CASSFPLGGSSYEQYF	TGTGCCAGCAGTTTCCCCCTCGGCGGGAGCTCCTACGAGCAGTACTTC
.	TRBV4-3	.	TRBJ2-5	CASSQGYRAVQETQYF	TGCGCCAGCAGCCAAGGATACAGGGCGGTTCAAGAGACCCAGTACTTC
TRBD1	TRBV20-1	.	TRBJ1-5	CSARDTGGSNQPQHF	TGCAGTGCTAGAGATACAGGGGGCAGCAATCAGCCCCAGCATTTT
.	TRBV20-1	many	TRBJ1-3	CSARGGAGNTIYF	TGCAGTGCTAGAGGGGGAGCTGGAAACACCATATATTTT
TRBD1	TRBV10-1	once	TRBJ1-2	CASSGDRLYGYTF	TGCGCCAGCAGTGGGGACAGGCTCTATGGCTACACCTTC
.	TRBV5-5	few	TRBJ1-4	CASRIKAGQNEKLFF	TGTGCCAGCAGGATTAAGGCGGGCCAGAATGAAAAACTGTTTTTT
.	TRBV19	.	TRBJ2-3	CASSDGVSTDTQYF	TGTGCCAGTAGTGACGGGGTGTCCACAGATACGCAGTATTTT
.	TRBV12-3/TRBV12-4	few	TRBJ1-4	CASRSRPLNEKLFF	TGTGCCAGCAGGTCCCGGCCACTGAATGAAAAACTGTTTTTT
.	TRBV2	.	TRBJ1-2	CASTEAKSGYTF	TGTGCCAGCACCGAGGCCAAAAGTGGCTACACCTTC
.	TRBV6-2/TRBV6-3	few	TRBJ2-2	CASNIGTTGELFF	TGTGCCAGCAACATCGGGACCACCGGGGAGCTGTTTTTT
TRBD1	TRBV7-9	few	TRBJ2-7	CASSSETGAYEQYF	TGTGCCAGCAGTTCCGAGACAGGGGCCTACGAGCAGTACTTC
TRBD1	TRBV4-1	.	TRBJ1-1	CASSPGQGVLAFF	TGCGCCAGCAGCCCGGGACAGGGCGTTTTAGCTTTCTTT
TRBD1	TRBV6-5	many	TRBJ1-1	CASSYTTGVTEAFF	TGTGCCAGCAGTTACACGACAGGGGTCACTGAAGCTTTCTTT
.	TRBV7-9	many	TRBJ2-7	CASSFPPGSHYEQYF	TGTGCCAGCAGCTTCCCCCCGGGGTCCCACTACGAGCAGTACTTC
TRBD2	TRBV13	.	TRBJ2-2	CASSWEGPGGELFF	TGTGCCAGCAGCTGGGAGGGCCCTGGAGGGGAGCTGTTTTTT
.	TRBV19	many	TRBJ1-3	CASFHRARNTIYF	TGTGCCAGCTTCCACCGGGCCAGAAACACCATATATTTT
TRBD1	TRBV7-3	.	TRBJ1-2	CASSPRTGTITNYGYTF	TGCGCCAGCAGCCCACGGACAGGGACCATTACTAACTATGGCTACACCTTC
TRBD1	TRBV10-3	many	TRBJ2-7	CAISTGVEQYF	TGTGCCATCAGTACAGGGGTCGAGCAGTACTTC
TRBD1	TRBV5-6	.	TRBJ1-2	CASSWAGGLGYTF	TGTGCCAGCAGCTGGGCAGGGGGCCTAGGCTACACCTTC
TRBD1	TRBV10-1	many	TRBJ1-2	CASSESDRVSNYTF	TGCGCCAGCAGTGAATCCGACAGGGTCTCGAACTACACCTTC
.	TRBV14	.	TRBJ2-1	CASSPGTYQFF	TGTGCCAGCAGCCCCGGGACTTACCAGTTCTTC
.	TRBV14	.	TRBJ2-5	CASSQRGPEETQYF	TGTGCCAGCAGCCAAAGGGGACCAGAAGAGACCCAGTACTTC
.	TRBV13	.	TRBJ1-1	CASRIGLGTEAFF	TGTGCCAGCAGGATCGGGTTGGGGACTGAAGCTTTCTTT
.	TRBV7-8	many	TRBJ2-7	CASSLGGGSEQYF	TGTGCCAGCAGCTTAGGGGGTGGATCCGAGCAGTACTTC
.	TRBV10-2	many	TRBJ1-5	CATSDRSENQPQHF	TGCGCCACTTCGGACAGAAGTGAGAATCAGCCCCAGCATTTT